This TCR beta chain comes out of a study of human T cells and chemical hapten exposure. One entry per CDR3 protein results from TCRdb running MiXCR on the RACE reads. The repertoire includes some 180,000 distinct CDR3 sequences, about a fifth of them detected once, and about 6.7% sits in the top ten. Indicated time point: patch test 1, 2 weeks after DPC sensitization. Stated treatment: therapeutic diphenylcyclopropenone sensitization with weekly scalp DPC. Looked up from germline, CDR1 is DFQATT and CDR2 is SNEGSKA (reference sequence). CDR3 length: 11 residues. V lost 3 bases and J 6 bases, leaving 6 bases between the germline ends.

The chain is built from TRBV20-1 and TRBJ2-1; D gene unclear. The clonotype originates from a woman in her forties or fifties with alopecia areata. Some clones in this sample may be carry-over from other donors' samples. The starting material was whole blood, obtained in connection with sensitization to the hapten diphenylcyclopropenone (DPC). The CDR3 DNA is TGCAGTGCTAGTCGGTCCAATGAGCAGTTCTTC. This translates into CSASRSNEQFF.